This TCR beta chain stems from a study of beta chain features in type 1 diabetes. The whole isolated RNA underwent reverse transcription, so sequencing captured expressed TCRB transcripts. Some clones are missing from TCRdb's copy, which holds only in-frame ones; the method was immunoSEQ multiplex PCR. The sample has 600,000 to 700,000 clones; around an eighth are singletons. This clone was counted between two and nine times. Its antigen remains unknown. General observations from the study: There was a moderate but significant shortening of TCRB CDR3s in all four CD4+ subsets of Type 1 diabetes patients.

This receptor was obtained from a man younger than 30 with type 1 diabetes. The sequencing input was naive CD4+ T cells from blood.

CDR3 nucleotides: TGTGCCAGTAGTATATCGGGGTCAAGGGGAATCTACAATGAGCAGTTCTTC. Translation gives CASSISGSRGIYNEQFF. The V and J genes are TRBV19 and TRBJ2-1; the D call may be TRBD1 or TRBD2 (5 bases each). The V gene's germline CDR1 is LNHDA and CDR2 SQIVND (reference sequence). Trimming took 2 bases from V and 3 from J, leaving 17 bases between them. The CDR3 runs 17 residues.